This passage covers 6 T cell receptor beta chains from one sample sequenced in a study of T cell repertoires in cytomegalovirus infection. No antigen has been assigned to these receptors. TCRdb re-called the reads with MiXCR, one entry per CDR3 protein. Among approximately 340,000 distinct CDR3 sequences, 25% to 30% were seen once, and the ten largest hold about 19%. The starting material was cultured PBMCs, obtained from culture after CMV antigen stimulation. These receptors were collected from a human donor in good health (CMV status not recorded). Some clones in this sample may be carry-over from other donors' samples.

The chain employs TRBV24-1 and TRBJ2-4; 9 nucleotides line up with TRBD2. With V trimmed by 5 bases and J by 9 bases, 22 bases remained unmatched. The V gene's germline CDR1 is KGHDR and CDR2 SFDVKD. This CDR3 has 19 residues. Here the CDR3 reads CATSAPPIGQAGGQRIQYF. For the CDR3, the DNA is TGTGCCACCAGTGCCCCACCGATCGGGCAGGCGGGAGGGCAACGCATTCAGTACTTC.

The CDR3 DNA reads as TGTGCCACCAGCGTAGGTGCGGGAGGGAGAAACAATGAGCAGTTCTTC. The encoded protein is CATSVGAGGRNNEQFF. The V call is TRBV15, the J call TRBJ2-1, with TRBD2 matching over 9 bases. The junction had 10 bases not matched to a gene; V was cut back by 5 bases and J by 5 bases. CDR1 and CDR2 from the germline V gene are LNHNV and YYDKDF (reference sequence). This CDR3 is built from 16 residues.

J is TRBJ1-2 and V is TRBV6-6, with D possibly matching TRBD1 (5 bases). Trimming pared 2 bases from V and 6 bases from J, leaving 13 bases between. This CDR3 spans 14 amino acids. Germline V gene data show CDR1 as MNHNY and CDR2 as SVGAGI (reference sequence). The CDR3 is CASSYTDRVHGYTF. CDR3 DNA: TGTGCCAGCAGTTACACCGACAGAGTGCATGGCTACACCTTC.

This clonotype was seen at least ten times. The chain couples TRBV7-2 to TRBJ2-1; weak D call: TRBD2 (6 bases). The CDR3 has 18 amino acids. V was pared by 0 bases and J by 0 bases, with 15 bases between. Germline values: CDR1 SGHTA, CDR2 FQGNSA. DNA of the CDR3: TGTGCCAGCAGCTTAGCGCTAACTAGCACGAGCTCCTACAATGAGCAGTTCTTC. Amino acid sequence: CASSLALTSTSSYNEQFF.

This clonotype was seen at least ten times. Here the CDR3 reads CASRPGPPGEKLFF. The CDR3 DNA sequence: TGTGCCAGCAGGCCCGGGCCCCCGGGTGAAAAACTGTTTTTT. The chain recombines TRBV7-8 with TRBJ1-4; D is ambiguous. In germline, CDR1 is SGHVS, CDR2 FQNEAQ. The CDR3 is 14 amino acids. V lost 6 bases and J lost 7, with 15 bases in between.

This chain links TRBV12-3 or TRBV12-4 with TRBJ1-1, with 7 bases aligning to TRBD1. The CDR3 has 14 residues. Trimming at V came to 7 bases and at J to 1 base, leaving 6 bases not matched to a gene. The CDR3 DNA reads TGTGCCAGCACTTCGACAGGGACGAACACTGAAGCTTTCTTT. Translated, it gives CASTSTGTNTEAFF.